These 27 T cell receptor beta chains were sequenced from one sample in a study of T cells in Graves' hyperthyroidism and ophthalmopathy. Amplified regions were TCR beta CDR3 sequences from RNA transcripts. TCR CDR3 underwent first-round RT-PCR with the HTBI primer set. TCRdb ran MiXCR on the multiplex PCR reads and lists one entry per CDR3 protein. The sample contains fewer than 750,000 distinct CDR3 sequences, 13% to 15% of which appear only once. Specimen: blood. These receptors all come from a woman between 50 and 59 years old with Graves' ophthalmopathy.

The rearrangement uses TRBV4-3 and TRBJ1-1; 7 bases line up with TRBD1. The CDR3 is 15 amino acids. Germline CDR1 is LGHNA and CDR2 is YSLEER. V lost 3 bases and J lost 5; bases outside the gene matches: 9. The CDR3: CASSQADRAGTEAFF. Written as DNA, the CDR3 is TGCGCCAGCAGCCAGGCTGACAGGGCTGGAACTGAAGCTTTCTTT.

Of note for this clonotype: A read error may produce the germline difference seen at one junction end. J is TRBJ2-2 and V is TRBV28; TRBD2 matches at 9 bases. Germline CDR1 is MDHEN and CDR2 is SYDVKM. This CDR3 contains 15 residues. DNA for the CDR3: TGCGCCAGCAGTCCCCGGACTAGCGACACCGGGGAGCTGTTTTTT. This translates into CASSPRTSDTGELFF.

This clonotype showed up just a few times. The chain has TRBV11-1 and TRBJ2-1; a weak D match, TRBD2 (6 bases). Deletions cut 7 bases from V and 9 bases from J, with 22 bases between. The CDR3 covers 15 residues. Germline V gives CDR1 SGHAT, CDR2 FQDESV (reference sequence). The CDR3 sequence: CASTQIAEGGLEQFF. In DNA, the CDR3 is TGTGCCAGCACCCAAATAGCGGAAGGAGGCCTTGAGCAGTTCTTC.

V gene TRBV5-1 combines with J gene TRBJ2-7, with 7 nucleotides matching TRBD1. The CDR3 is 17 residues long. Looked up from germline, CDR1 is SGHRS and CDR2 is YFSETQ. The V segment lost 2 bases and the J segment 0 bases; nucleotides outside the gene matches: 11. CDR3 in DNA: TGCGCCAGCAGCTTTCGGGACAGTTTGAAACTCTCCTACGAGCAGTACTTC. This encodes CASSFRDSLKLSYEQYF.

This clonotype was observed at least ten times. The chain recombines TRBV27 with TRBJ2-5, with TRBD2 matching 11 bases. Germline V gene sequence: CDR1 MNHEY, CDR2 SMNVEV (reference sequence). This CDR3 is 16 amino acids long. V lost 4 bases, J lost 5 bases, and 9 bases stayed unmatched. Written as DNA, the CDR3 is TGTGCCAGCAGTTCTATTCTAGCGGGAGGTAGGGAGACCCAGTACTTC. Its protein product is CASSSILAGGRETQYF.

Many counts were recorded for this clonotype. The CDR3 loop is CSGSGGNSPLHF. CDR3 sequence (DNA): TGCAGTGGGTCGGGTGGTAATTCACCCCTCCACTTT. This chain uses TRBV20-1 with TRBJ1-6; D remains unclear. V was shortened by 7 bases and J by 6 bases, with 10 bases between the two germline ends. Germline CDR1 and CDR2: DFQATT and SNEGSKA (reference sequence). The length of the CDR3 is 12 residues.

This clonotype was detected many times. V is TRBV6-2 or TRBV6-3 and J is TRBJ2-1, with D hard to call. CDR3 size: 13 residues. V was shortened by 2 bases and J by 7 bases, with 9 bases between the two germline ends. Germline V gives CDR1 MNHEY, CDR2 SVGEGT. DNA of the CDR3: TGTGCCAGCAGTTACAGCCCTTCGAATGAGCAGTTCTTC. Translated, it gives CASSYSPSNEQFF.

This clonotype was seen ten or more times. This sequence joins TRBV7-9 and TRBJ2-1, with unresolved D. Germline V CDR1 and CDR2: SEHNR, FQNEAQ (reference sequence). V was cut by 1 base and J by 8 bases, with 9 bases left in between. CDR3 length: 13 amino acids. The CDR3, as DNA: TGTGCCAGCAGCTTAGTAGGCGGCTATGAGCAGTTCTTC. Protein sequence: CASSLVGGYEQFF.

This clonotype was counted at least ten times. This CDR3 reads CSVENGNEQFF. DNA of the CDR3: TGCAGCGTTGAAAATGGGAATGAGCAGTTCTTC. The chain joins TRBV29-1 to TRBJ2-1; D ambiguous. Trimming cost V 2 bases and J 7 bases, with 6 bases left between them. The CDR3 is made up of 11 amino acids. Germline CDR1 SQVTM, CDR2 ANQGSEA.

This clonotype was seen at least ten times. This sequence joins TRBV28 and TRBJ2-5; 10 bases are a match to TRBD2. Germline V gene sequence: CDR1 MDHEN, CDR2 SYDVKM. This CDR3 has 17 amino acids. V shed 5 bases and J 0 bases; nucleotides not matched to a gene: 9. CDR3 sequence (DNA): TGTGCCAGCAGTCCCTGGACTAGCGGAGAATACCAAGAGACCCAGTACTTC. It codes for CASSPWTSGEYQETQYF.

This clonotype was seen many times. The chain links TRBV6-1 to TRBJ1-2; the D gene is possibly TRBD1 (6 bases). The CDR3 consists of 13 residues. Germline-derived CDR1 and CDR2 are MNHNS and SASEGT. The V end lost 0 bases, the J end lost 8 bases, and 10 bases lay between the germline ends. CDR3 DNA: TGTGCCAGCAGTGAAGCAGGGGGAGACGGCTACACCTTC. Translated: CASSEAGGDGYTF.

In this sample, this clonotype turned up a few times. This rearrangement joins TRBV19 to TRBJ1-5, with D unresolved. This CDR3 is built from 16 residues. Trimming took 1 base from V and 9 from J, leaving 19 bases between them. In germline, CDR1 is LNHDA, CDR2 SQIVND (reference sequence). CDR3 amino acids: CASSIVPGTPFRPQHF. CDR3 nucleotide sequence: TGTGCCAGTAGTATAGTACCAGGAACCCCATTTAGGCCCCAGCATTTT.

In its sample, this clonotype was seen many times. The chain couples TRBV7-9 to TRBJ1-2, with TRBD1 matching 9 bases. The germline V gene has CDR1 SEHNR and CDR2 FQNEAQ (reference sequence). This CDR3 has 20 amino acids. Germline trimming cut 10 bases from V and 8 bases from J; bases unmatched to any gene: 32. CDR3 DNA: TGTGCCACCGTTCTAAGCTTAACTTCCCGGGACAACAGGGGGCATGAGGGCTACACCTTC. Translated: CATVLSLTSRDNRGHEGYTF.

This clonotype was counted only a few times. The chain carries TRBV6-2 or TRBV6-3 and TRBJ2-1; D is undetermined. The germline V and J ends were trimmed by 7 bases and 8 bases, with 12 bases remaining between them. Germline CDR1 MNHEY, CDR2 SVGEGT. This CDR3 comprises 12 residues. For the CDR3, the DNA is TGTGCCAGCACCCGTCGGTGGGATGAGCAGTTCTTC. Its translation is CASTRRWDEQFF.

V and J are TRBV7-2 and TRBJ2-1; 8 bases match TRBD2. The CDR3 has 15 amino acids. Losses at the gene ends were 6 bases for V and 4 bases for J; bases not matched to a gene: 8. The germline V gene encodes CDR1 SGHTA and CDR2 FQGNSA. CDR3 coding DNA: TGTGCCAGCAGAGTTCAACTAGCGGCTTACAATGAGCAGTTCTTC. Translated, it gives CASRVQLAAYNEQFF. Supplemented by reference TRBV7-2 and TRBJ2-1, the full variable domain reads GAGVSQSPSNKVTEKGKDVELRCDPISGHTALYWYRQSLGQGLEFLIYFQGNSAPDKSGLPSDRFSAERTGGSVSTLTIQRTQQEDSAVYLCASRVQLAAYNEQFFGPGTRLTVL.

This clonotype was detected ten times or more. The chain couples TRBV5-1 to TRBJ2-3; the D gene is possibly TRBD1 (6 bases). The CDR3 contains 17 residues. V lost 4 bases, J lost 0 bases, and 18 bases lay in between. The germline V gene has CDR1 SGHRS and CDR2 YFSETQ. The chain's CDR3 is CASSGIRGPLSTDTQYF. DNA of the CDR3: TGCGCCAGCAGCGGCATCAGGGGACCCCTTAGCACAGATACGCAGTATTTT.

This clonotype was picked up many times. The gene calls are TRBV28 and TRBJ2-7, with TRBD2 matching over 7 bases. V shed 5 bases and J 5 bases; nucleotides not matched to a gene: 12. Looked up from germline, CDR1 is MDHEN and CDR2 is SYDVKM. The CDR3 has 15 amino acids. The CDR3 nucleotides are TGTGCCAGCAGTCCCCCCCGGGCGGGAGCCCACGAGCAGTACTTC. This sequence encodes CASSPPRAGAHEQYF.

Only a few counts were recorded for this clonotype. The CDR3 reads CASSVWGREGDEQYF. The DNA for the CDR3 is TGTGCCAGCAGCGTCTGGGGGCGGGAGGGGGACGAGCAGTACTTC. V and J are TRBV9 and TRBJ2-7; 9 nucleotides agree with TRBD2. This CDR3 has 15 amino acids. The germline CDR1 and CDR2 sequences are SGDLS and YYNGEE. J lost 5 bases, V lost 2 bases, and 8 bases had no gene match.

This clonotype was found many times. The rearrangement uses TRBV7-2 and TRBJ2-1; tentatively, D is TRBD2 (6 bases). The CDR3 is 14 amino acids. Trimming cost V 1 base and J 10 bases, with 14 bases left between them. Germline V gene lookup returns CDR1 SGHTA and CDR2 FQGNSA. The CDR3 DNA is TGTGCCAGCAGCTTAGGGGACTTCACGGGGGAGCAGTTCTTC. It is translated as CASSLGDFTGEQFF.

This clonotype was recorded many times. The genes are TRBV28 and TRBJ1-5; the D is unclear. V shed 6 bases and J shed 0 bases, with 12 bases lying between them. The CDR3 loop spans 15 amino acids. The germline V gene has CDR1 MDHEN and CDR2 SYDVKM. Here the CDR3 reads CASSLEAGSNQPQHF. The CDR3 DNA sequence: TGTGCCAGCAGCCTGGAAGCGGGTAGCAATCAGCCCCAGCATTTT.

The V and J genes are TRBV29-1 and TRBJ1-2, with D hard to call. Trimming pared 4 bases from V and 2 bases from J, leaving 8 bases between. Germline CDR1 and CDR2: SQVTM and ANQGSEA. This CDR3 is built from 12 residues. The DNA for the CDR3 is TGCAGCGTTGGGCACAGCAACTATGGCTACACCTTC. Protein: CSVGHSNYGYTF.

This clonotype was recorded many times. The genes are TRBV30 and TRBJ2-1, with a possible D match to TRBD1 (5 bases). The germline gives CDR1 GTSNPN, CDR2 SVGIG (reference sequence). Trimming stripped 0 bases from V and 3 bases from J, with 9 bases between. The CDR3 loop spans 14 amino acids. DNA of the CDR3: TGTGCCTGGAGTGTACTTGGACACTACAATGAGCAGTTCTTC. It specifies CAWSVLGHYNEQFF. Complete variable domain (other parts from reference TRBV30 and TRBJ2-1): SQTIHQWPATLVQPVGSPLSLECTVEGTSNPNLYWYRQAAGRGLQLLFYSVGIGQISSEVPQNLSASRPQDRQFILSSKKLLLSDSGFYLCAWSVLGHYNEQFFGPGTRLTVL.

The V call is TRBV12-5, the J call TRBJ1-6; D is unresolved. The CDR3 has 17 residues. Trimming removed 0 bases at V and 8 bases at J, with 17 bases between. Looked up from germline, CDR1 is LGHNT and CDR2 is FRNRAP. The CDR3 protein is CASGLVRFAEQDSPLHF. CDR3 nucleotide sequence: TGTGCTAGTGGTTTGGTACGTTTTGCCGAACAAGATTCACCCCTCCACTTT.

This clonotype occurred a few times. The chain couples TRBV7-9 to TRBJ2-3; 10 bases align to TRBD2. From germline, CDR1 is SEHNR and CDR2 FQNEAQ (reference sequence). CDR3 length equals 17 residues. V was pared by 5 bases and J by 2 bases, with 10 bases of the junction left unmatched. The CDR3 DNA reads as TGTGCCAGCAGCGGGGGAGTCAGCGGGAGGGACACAGATACGCAGTATTTT. Its protein product is CASSGGVSGRDTDTQYF.

J is TRBJ1-1 and V is TRBV12-3 or TRBV12-4; 7 nucleotides line up with TRBD1. The CDR3 is 20 residues long. The J segment lost 0 bases and the V segment lost 3 bases, leaving 19 bases of the junction unmatched. The DNA for the CDR3 is TGTGCCAGCAGTTTTGTAGGGACAGCCACCCTTCACGCAATGAACACTGAAGCTTTCTTT. Protein product: CASSFVGTATLHAMNTEAFF.

The chain employs TRBV15 and TRBJ1-2; tentatively, D is TRBD1 (6 bases). This CDR3 spans 15 amino acids. The germline CDR1 and CDR2 sequences are LNHNV and YYDKDF (reference sequence). Trimming pared 2 bases from V and 0 bases from J, leaving 10 bases between. CDR3 coding DNA: TGTGCCACCAGCAGACTAGCAGGGGCTAACTATGGCTACACCTTC. It is translated as CATSRLAGANYGYTF.

This clonotype was seen ten or more times. This chain links TRBV4-2 with TRBJ2-5, with 7 positions matching TRBD1. V lost 1 base to trimming and J lost 4 bases; unmatched junction nucleotides: 3. The CDR3 is 14 amino acids. Germline assignment: CDR1 LGHNA and CDR2 YNFKEQ. Here the CDR3 DNA reads TGTGCCAGCAGCCAAGTTGACAGGGCAGAGACCCAGTACTTC. It yields the protein CASSQVDRAETQYF.